One sample yielded the 3 T cell receptor beta chains listed below, sequenced in a study of T cell repertoires in cytomegalovirus infection. TCRdb independently ran MiXCR on the reads; one entry per CDR3 protein. The sample carries some 97,000 distinct CDR3 sequences, less than 25% recorded once. Sequencing input: CD8+ T cells from PBMCs. The source of these receptors is a human donor in good health (CMV status not recorded). Some clones in this sample may be carry-over from other donors' samples.

To note about this clonotype: A much larger clonotype is one base distant, so this may be a read error. The chain recombines TRBV7-8 with TRBJ2-1, with 10 bases matching TRBD2. The J call could be wrong; TRBJ2-7 is a better fit for the DNA end. CDR3 length: 15 residues. Germline-derived CDR1 and CDR2 are SGHVS and FQNEAQ. CDR3 DNA sequence: TGTGCCAGCAGATTTCTAGCGGGGGACAACAATGAGCAGTACTTC. Protein product: CASRFLAGDNNEQYF.

This clonotype was counted ten times or more. The rearrangement links TRBV5-4 to TRBJ2-2, with D unresolved. The CDR3 totals 14 residues. V was clipped by 3 bases and J by 7 bases, with 13 bases between them. Germline V CDR1 and CDR2: SGHNT, YYREEE (reference sequence). The CDR3 sequence is CASSWQDLGGELFF. The CDR3 DNA reads as TGTGCCAGCAGCTGGCAAGATCTCGGCGGGGAGCTGTTTTTT.

In this sample, this clonotype turned up a few times. The chain is built from TRBV4-3 and TRBJ2-3, with 7 bases aligning to TRBD2. J lost 10 bases, V lost 0 bases, and 4 bases had no gene match. Germline lookup yields CDR1 LGHNA and CDR2 YSLEER. The CDR3 contains 13 residues. The CDR3, as DNA: TGCGCCAGCAGCCAAGATCAAGCGGGGTCGCAGTATTTT. It codes for CASSQDQAGSQYF.